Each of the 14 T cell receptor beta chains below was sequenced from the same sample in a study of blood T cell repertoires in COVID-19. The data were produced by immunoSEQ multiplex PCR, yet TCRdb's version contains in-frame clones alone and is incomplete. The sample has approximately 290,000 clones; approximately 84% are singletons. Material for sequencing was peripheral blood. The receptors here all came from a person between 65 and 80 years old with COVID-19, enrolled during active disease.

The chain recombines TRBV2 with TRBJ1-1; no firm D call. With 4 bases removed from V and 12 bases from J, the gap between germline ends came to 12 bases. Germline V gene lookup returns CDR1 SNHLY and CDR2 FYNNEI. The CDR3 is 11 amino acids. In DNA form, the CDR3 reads TGTGCCAGCAGTGCGGTTCACCTCACTTTCTTT. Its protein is CASSAVHLTFF.

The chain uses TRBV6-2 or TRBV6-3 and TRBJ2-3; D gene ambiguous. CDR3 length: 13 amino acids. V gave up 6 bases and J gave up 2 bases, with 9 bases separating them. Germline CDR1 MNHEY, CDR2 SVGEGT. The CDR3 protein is CASSHRDTDTQYF. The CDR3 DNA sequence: TGTGCCAGCAGCCATAGAGACACAGATACGCAGTATTTT.

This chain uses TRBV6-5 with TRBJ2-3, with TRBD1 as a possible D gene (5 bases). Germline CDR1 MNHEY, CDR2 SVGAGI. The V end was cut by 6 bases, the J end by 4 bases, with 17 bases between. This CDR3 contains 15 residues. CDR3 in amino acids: CASRKGSSTPDTQYF. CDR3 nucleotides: TGTGCCAGCAGAAAGGGGTCCTCAACCCCAGATACGCAGTATTTT.

DNA of the CDR3: TGTGCCAGCAGCTTCCGGACAGGGGGCTCCTACGAGCAGTACTTC. This sequence encodes CASSFRTGGSYEQYF. V gene TRBV11-3 combines with J gene TRBJ2-7, with 10 bases matching TRBD1. Germline CDR1 is SGHNT and CDR2 is YENEEA. CDR3 length: 15 residues. J gave up 0 bases and V 3 bases, and 2 bases lay outside the gene matches.

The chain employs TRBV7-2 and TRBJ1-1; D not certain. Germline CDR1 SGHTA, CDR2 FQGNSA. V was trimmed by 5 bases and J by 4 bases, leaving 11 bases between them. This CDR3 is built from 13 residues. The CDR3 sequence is CASSPTSATEAFF. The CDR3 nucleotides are TGTGCCAGCAGCCCGACATCTGCCACTGAAGCTTTCTTT.

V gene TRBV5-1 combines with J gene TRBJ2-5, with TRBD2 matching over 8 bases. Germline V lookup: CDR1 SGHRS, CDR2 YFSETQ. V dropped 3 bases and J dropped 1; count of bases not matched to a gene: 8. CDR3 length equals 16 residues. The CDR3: CASSSGLVLVQETQYF. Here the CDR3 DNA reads TGCGCCAGCAGCTCGGGACTAGTCCTAGTCCAAGAGACCCAGTACTTC. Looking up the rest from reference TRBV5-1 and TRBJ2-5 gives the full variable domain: KAGVTQTPRYLIKTRGQQVTLSCSPISGHRSVSWYQQTPGQGLQFLFEYFSETQRNKGNFPGRFSGRQFSNSRSEMNVSTLELGDSALYLCASSSGLVLVQETQYFGPGTRLLVL.

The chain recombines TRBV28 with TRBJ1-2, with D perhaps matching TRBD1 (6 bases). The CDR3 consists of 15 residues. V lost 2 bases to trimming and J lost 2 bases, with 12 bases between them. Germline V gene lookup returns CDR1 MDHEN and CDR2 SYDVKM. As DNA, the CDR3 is TGTGCCAGCAGTTTACGGGGTGACAGGAACTATGGCTACACCTTC. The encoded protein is CASSLRGDRNYGYTF.

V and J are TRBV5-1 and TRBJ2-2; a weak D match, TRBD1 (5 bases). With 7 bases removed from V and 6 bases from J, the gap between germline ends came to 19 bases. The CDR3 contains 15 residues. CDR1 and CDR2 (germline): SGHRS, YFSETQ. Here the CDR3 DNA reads TGCGCCAGCTCTGACCCAGGGATTTTCTCCGGGGAGCTGTTTTTT. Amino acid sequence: CASSDPGIFSGELFF.

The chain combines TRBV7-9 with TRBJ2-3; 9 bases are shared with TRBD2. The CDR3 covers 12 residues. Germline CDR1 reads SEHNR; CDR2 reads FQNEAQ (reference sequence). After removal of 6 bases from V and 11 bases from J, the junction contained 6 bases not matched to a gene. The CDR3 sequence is CASSSGLALQYF. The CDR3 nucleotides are TGTGCCAGCAGTTCCGGACTAGCGCTGCAGTATTTT.

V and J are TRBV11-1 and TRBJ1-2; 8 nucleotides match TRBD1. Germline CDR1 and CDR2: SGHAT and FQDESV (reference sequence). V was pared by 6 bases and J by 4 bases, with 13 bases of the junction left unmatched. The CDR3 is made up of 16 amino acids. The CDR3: CASSSSGTGGSYGYTF. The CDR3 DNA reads TGTGCCAGCAGTAGTTCCGGGACAGGCGGATCCTATGGCTACACCTTC.

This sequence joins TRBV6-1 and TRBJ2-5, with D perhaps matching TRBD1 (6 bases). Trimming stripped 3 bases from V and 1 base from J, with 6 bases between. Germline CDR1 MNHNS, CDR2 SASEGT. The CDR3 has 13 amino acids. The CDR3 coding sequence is TGTGCCAGCAGTGACAGGGGCCAAGAGACCCAGTACTTC. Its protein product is CASSDRGQETQYF.

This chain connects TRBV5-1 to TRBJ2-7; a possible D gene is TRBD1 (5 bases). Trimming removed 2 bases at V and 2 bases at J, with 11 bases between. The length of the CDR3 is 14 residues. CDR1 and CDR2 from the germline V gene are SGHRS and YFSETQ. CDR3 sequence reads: CASSFDGQPYEQYF. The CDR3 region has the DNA TGCGCCAGCAGCTTCGATGGACAACCCTACGAGCAGTACTTC.

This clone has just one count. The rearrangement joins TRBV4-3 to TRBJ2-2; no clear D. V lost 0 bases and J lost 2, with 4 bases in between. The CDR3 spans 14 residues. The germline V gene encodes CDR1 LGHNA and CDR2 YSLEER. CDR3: CASSQDINTGELFF. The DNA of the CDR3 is TGCGCCAGCAGCCAAGATATTAACACCGGGGAGCTGTTTTTT.

The CDR3 here is CASSISWAKETQYF. As DNA, the CDR3 is TGTGCCAGTAGTATCTCTTGGGCGAAAGAGACCCAGTACTTC. The chain carries TRBV19 and TRBJ2-5; D is ambiguous. CDR3 length equals 14 residues. Germline V gene data show CDR1 as LNHDA and CDR2 as SQIVND (reference sequence). The germline V and J ends were trimmed by 3 bases and 3 bases, with 11 bases remaining between them. Supplemented by reference TRBV19 and TRBJ2-5, the full variable domain reads DGGITQSPKYLFRKEGQNVTLSCEQNLNHDAMYWYRQDPGQGLRLIYYSQIVNDFQKGDIAEGYSVSREKKESFPLTVTSAQKNPTAFYLCASSISWAKETQYFGPGTRLLVL.